The rows below give T cell receptor beta chains drawn from one sample of a study of cytomegalovirus exposure and HLA in healthy donors. The method was immunoSEQ multiplex PCR; TCRdb's version includes in-frame clones alone and lacks a portion of them. The data contain 150,000 to 200,000 clones, 81% of them singletons. The sequenced sample consisted of PBMCs. The origin of the receptors is a woman younger than 35 in good health and CMV-seropositive. Both conserved end residues are part of each CDR3. A D gene is named only where the DNA matches it firmly. Clone size is not always given. Where it is, it says once, few, many or a class for expanded clones.

j_call,clone_size,v_call,cdr3_length,d_call,cdr3_aa,cdr3_nt
TRBJ2-1,.,TRBV14,14,.,CASSQGWGHNEQFF,TGTGCCAGCAGCCAAGGCTGGGGGCACAATGAGCAGTTCTTC
TRBJ2-2,.,TRBV9,14,.,CASSAGQNTGELFF,TGTGCCAGCAGCGCCGGACAGAACACCGGGGAGCTGTTTTTT
TRBJ1-2,few,TRBV14,12,.,CATEQANYGYTF,TGTGCCACCGAACAGGCTAACTATGGCTACACCTTC
TRBJ2-2,.,TRBV29-1,12,.,CSVDPGTGELFF,TGCAGCGTTGACCCGGGTACCGGGGAGCTGTTTTTT
TRBJ1-4,.,TRBV6-5,13,.,CASSHRENEKLFF,TGTGCCAGCAGTCACCGGGAGAATGAAAAACTGTTTTTT
TRBJ2-3,.,TRBV21-1,16,.,CASSNGGGDRTDTQYF,TGTGCCAGCAGCAATGGCGGGGGGGATCGCACAGATACGCAGTATTTT
TRBJ1-6,.,TRBV11-3,13,.,CASTLGQGSPLHF,TGTGCCAGCACCCTGGGGCAGGGGTCACCCCTCCACTTT
TRBJ2-2,once,TRBV6-5,15,.,CASSTLAENTGELFF,TGTGCCAGCAGTACCTTGGCGGAGAACACCGGGGAGCTGTTTTTT
TRBJ1-2,once,TRBV6-5,16,.,CASSYSAETFNYGYTF,TGTGCCAGCAGTTACTCGGCGGAGACCTTTAACTATGGCTACACCTTC
TRBJ1-1,.,TRBV4-2,14,TRBD1,CASSPGQVNTEAFF,TGTGCCAGCAGCCCCGGACAGGTGAACACTGAAGCTTTCTTT
TRBJ1-2,.,TRBV23-1,14,.,CATRLDGSNYGYTF,TGCGCCACAAGACTAGACGGCTCTAACTATGGCTACACCTTC
TRBJ1-4,.,TRBV6-5,14,.,CASSYSRIGEKLFF,TGTGCCAGCAGTTACTCGAGGATCGGTGAAAAACTGTTTTTT
TRBJ1-6,.,TRBV30,12,.,CAWSGTSSPLHF,TGTGCCTGGTCGGGCACTAGTTCACCCCTCCACTTT
TRBJ2-3,.,TRBV6-5,16,TRBD2,CASSYTYGGATDTQYF,TGTGCCAGCAGTTACACCTACGGGGGGGCCACAGATACGCAGTATTTT
TRBJ2-3,.,TRBV11-2,14,TRBD2,CASRVSGGIDTQYF,TGTGCCAGCAGGGTTAGCGGGGGGATAGATACGCAGTATTTT
TRBJ2-7,.,TRBV28,17,.,CASSLRVYRGTTREQYF,TGTGCCAGCAGTTTGCGCGTTTACAGGGGAACGACTAGGGAGCAGTACTTC
TRBJ1-6,.,TRBV30,15,.,CAWSVGGNYNSPLHF,TGTGCCTGGAGTGTTGGGGGCAATTATAATTCACCCCTCCACTTT
TRBJ2-3,.,TRBV7-9,14,.,CASSPGLKTDTQYF,TGTGCCAGCAGCCCTGGACTCAAGACAGATACGCAGTATTTT
TRBJ1-1,few,TRBV11-2,13,.,CASKPGVNTEAFF,TGTGCCAGCAAACCAGGCGTGAACACTGAAGCTTTCTTT
TRBJ1-5,.,TRBV28,16,.,CASSSEGGGGNQPQHF,TGTGCCAGCAGTTCGGAGGGGGGGGGAGGCAATCAGCCCCAGCATTTT
TRBJ1-1,.,TRBV11-2,13,.,CASSSPPRSRAFF,TGTGCCAGCAGCTCCCCGCCCCGGTCCCGGGCTTTCTTT
TRBJ2-2,.,TRBV6-1,18,TRBD2,CASSEGLASGGDNGELFF,TGTGCCAGCAGTGAAGGCCTGGCTAGCGGGGGGGATAACGGGGAGCTGTTTTTT
TRBJ2-2,.,TRBV13,12,.,CASSERLGELFF,TGTGCCAGCAGCGAGAGACTGGGGGAGCTGTTTTTT
TRBJ1-4,once,TRBV2,14,TRBD1,CASRLTGVNEKLFF,TGTGCCAGCAGGCTTACAGGGGTTAACGAAAAACTGTTTTTT
TRBJ2-3,.,TRBV4-2,14,.,CASSPGDNSDTQYF,TGTGCCAGCAGCCCGGGGGATAACAGCGATACGCAGTATTTT
TRBJ2-1,once,TRBV2,14,TRBD1,CASSVGTGNNEQFF,TGTGCCAGCAGTGTTGGGACAGGGAACAATGAGCAGTTCTTC
TRBJ1-4,.,TRBV4-2,17,.,CASSQDPSGRGAEKLFF,TGTGCCAGCAGCCAAGACCCTTCGGGCAGGGGCGCGGAAAAACTGTTTTTT
TRBJ2-3,.,TRBV5-1,13,TRBD2,CASQAGGQGTQYF,TGCGCCAGCCAGGCGGGGGGGCAGGGTACGCAGTATTTT
TRBJ2-1,.,TRBV6-6,12,.,CARDRRGCEQFF,TGTGCCAGGGACCGTAGGGGTTGCGAGCAGTTCTTC
TRBJ1-1,once,TRBV28,13,TRBD1,CASRGQGYTEAFF,TGTGCCAGCAGGGGACAGGGATACACTGAAGCTTTCTTT
TRBJ1-2,.,TRBV30,12,TRBD1,CAWSGTGEGYTF,TGTGCCTGGAGTGGGACAGGGGAAGGCTACACCTTC
TRBJ1-2,.,TRBV14,13,.,CASSQLQAYGYTF,TGTGCCAGCAGCCAACTGCAGGCCTATGGCTACACCTTC
TRBJ1-5,.,TRBV4-1,15,TRBD1,CASTIGQGSNQPQHF,TGCGCCAGCACCATCGGACAGGGTAGCAATCAGCCCCAGCATTTT
TRBJ2-2,.,TRBV10-3,13,TRBD2,CAISYSGTGELFF,TGTGCCATCAGTTATAGCGGGACCGGGGAGCTGTTTTTT
TRBJ2-5,.,TRBV7-2,16,.,CASSLERKRVGETQYF,TGTGCCAGCAGCTTAGAGCGGAAGAGGGTGGGAGAGACCCAGTACTTC
TRBJ1-2,.,TRBV11-3,12,.,CASSRADYGYTF,TGTGCCAGCAGCAGAGCTGACTATGGCTACACCTTC
TRBJ2-2,.,TRBV5-5,16,TRBD2,CASRKLAGSQTGELFF,TGTGCCAGCAGGAAACTAGCGGGGAGCCAGACTGGGGAGCTGTTTTTT
TRBJ1-4,.,TRBV4-2,15,.,CASSQGGTDNEKLFF,TGTGCCAGCAGCCAAGGTGGCACAGATAATGAAAAACTGTTTTTT